The 32 T cell receptor beta chains listed next were all sequenced from one sample in a study of Graves' ophthalmopathy and Graves' hyperthyroidism. As the template, RNA transcripts were used to amplify TCR beta CDR3 regions. Investigators did first-round RT-PCR with HTBI primers, then second-round multiplex PCR. One entry per CDR3 protein, called by TCRdb with MiXCR from the multiplex PCR reads. The table lists 900,000 to 1,200,000 distinct CDR3 sequences, about 35% of them singletons. The material sequenced was peripheral blood or thyroid tissue (not recorded which). These receptors were obtained from an adult man with Graves' hyperthyroidism.

The rearrangement joins TRBV20-1 to TRBJ2-7, with 13 positions matching TRBD2. The germline V gene encodes CDR1 DFQATT and CDR2 SNEGSKA (reference sequence). V dropped 5 bases and J dropped 5; count of bases not matched to a gene: 9. The CDR3 spans 15 residues. DNA of the CDR3: TGCAGTGCTCTCCTTCTCGGACTAGCGGGAGACGAGCAGTACTTC. It specifies CSALLLGLAGDEQYF.

At least ten counts were recorded for this clonotype. The V and J genes are TRBV5-1 and TRBJ2-7, with 12 bases matching TRBD1. The CDR3 runs to 15 residues. Trimming took 4 bases from V and 5 from J; bases not matched to a gene: 7. Germline V gives CDR1 SGHRS, CDR2 YFSETQ. The CDR3 reads CASSGPGQGANEQYF. CDR3 coding DNA: TGCGCCAGCAGCGGACCGGGACAGGGGGCCAACGAGCAGTACTTC.

This clonotype was seen only a few times. The J gene is TRBJ1-1, the V gene TRBV7-2; D is undetermined. CDR3 size: 14 residues. The V and J ends lost 5 bases and 2 bases respectively, with 12 bases between them. Germline CDR1 reads SGHTA; CDR2 reads FQGNSA. Written as DNA, the CDR3 is TGTGCCAGCAGCCCCGACCTGGGCAACACTGAAGCTTTCTTT. Translated: CASSPDLGNTEAFF.

This chain joins TRBV7-4 and TRBJ2-7, with a tentative D call TRBD2 (5 bases). TRBJ2-5 matches the DNA end more closely, so the J call is doubtful. In germline, CDR1 is SGHVT, CDR2 SQSDAQ. The CDR3 extends over 16 amino acids. The CDR3 here is CASSYPPSGMGETQYF. The CDR3 nucleotides read TGTGCCAGCAGTTACCCACCAAGCGGTATGGGGGAGACCCAGTACTTC.

Ten or more counts support this clonotype. The rearrangement uses TRBV12-3 or TRBV12-4 and TRBJ1-2; 8 bases map to TRBD1. The CDR3 runs to 12 residues. Germline trimming cut 7 bases from V and 14 bases from J; bases unmatched to any gene: 12. DNA for the CDR3: TGTGCCAGCACTCCGGGGCAGGGGGCAGTAACCTTC. Translated, it gives CASTPGQGAVTF.

A note on this clonotype: A junction end diverges from the germline sequence, so it may reflect a read error. The rearrangement uses TRBV29-1 and TRBJ2-7; 10 bases line up with TRBD1. The CDR3 length is 15 residues. Germline lookup yields CDR1 SQVTM and CDR2 ANQGSEA. The CDR3 nucleotides read TGTGCCTGGACCCCCAGACAGGGGGCTTTTATCGAGCAGTACTTC. Translated: CAWTPRQGAFIEQYF.

This clonotype was recorded many times. The V and J genes are TRBV25-1 and TRBJ2-7; a weak D match, TRBD1 (6 bases). The CDR3 covers 13 residues. Trimming cost V 3 bases and J 9 bases, with 15 bases left between them. The germline gives CDR1 MGHDK, CDR2 SYGVNS. This chain's CDR3 is CASSDSLGTPQYF. CDR3 nucleotides: TGTGCCAGCAGTGATTCTCTCGGGACACCGCAGTACTTC.

The V call is TRBV11-2, the J call TRBJ1-6; D call uncertain. The V end was cut by 2 bases, the J end by 9 bases, with 5 bases between. CDR1 SGHAT and CDR2 FQNNGV come from the germline V gene. This CDR3 has 12 residues. This CDR3 reads CASSLFSSPLHF. The CDR3 nucleotides read TGTGCCAGCAGCTTATTTTCTTCACCCCTCCACTTT.

The chain has TRBV7-9 and TRBJ1-6; 12 bases agree with TRBD1. The length of the CDR3 is 16 residues. With V trimmed by 6 bases and J by 10 bases, 10 bases remained unmatched. Germline loops: CDR1 SEHNR, CDR2 FQNEAQ (reference sequence). Here the CDR3 DNA reads TGTGCCAGCAGGGTTCCGGGACAGGGGGCCGGCTCACCCCTCCACTTT. Its protein product is CASRVPGQGAGSPLHF.

This clonotype was counted only a few times. This sequence joins TRBV6-6 and TRBJ1-2; D might be TRBD1 (5 bases). Trimming left V 0 bases short and J 5 bases short, with 13 bases between. Germline V gives CDR1 MNHNY, CDR2 SVGAGI (reference sequence). This CDR3 has 15 residues. The CDR3 here is CASSYSPGMGYGYTF. In DNA, the CDR3 is TGTGCCAGCAGTTACTCGCCAGGGATGGGGTATGGCTACACCTTC.

This clonotype was counted ten times or more. This chain links TRBV19 with TRBJ1-1; D is perhaps TRBD1 (5 bases). V was shortened by 3 bases and J by 5 bases, with 19 bases between the two germline ends. CDR3 size: 16 residues. Germline V lookup: CDR1 LNHDA, CDR2 SQIVND (reference sequence). DNA of the CDR3: TGTGCCAGTAGTATTTGGGACGACAGTTACGTGACTGAAGCTTTCTTT. Amino acid sequence: CASSIWDDSYVTEAFF.

This clonotype was counted ten times or more. The chain joins TRBV7-2 to TRBJ1-1; TRBD1 is a possible D gene (5 bases). The V and J ends lost 0 bases and 3 bases respectively, with 17 bases between them. CDR1 is SGHTA and CDR2 is FQGNSA in the germline V gene. The CDR3 consists of 17 residues. CDR3 loop: CASSLAEVGVFYTEAFF. Here the CDR3 DNA reads TGTGCCAGCAGCTTAGCGGAGGTGGGGGTATTCTACACTGAAGCTTTCTTT.

The chain uses TRBV24-1 and TRBJ2-5; TRBD2 is a possible D gene (5 bases). Germline V gene lookup returns CDR1 KGHDR and CDR2 SFDVKD. The V and J ends lost 12 bases and 1 base respectively, with 11 bases between them. The CDR3 contains 12 residues. The CDR3 spells CALLSGQETQYF. The DNA of the CDR3 is TGTGCCCTGTTAAGCGGCCAAGAGACCCAGTACTTC.

This clonotype appeared many times. V gene TRBV29-1 combines with J gene TRBJ2-7; no clear D. The CDR3 is made up of 12 amino acids. V was pared by 4 bases and J by 2 bases, with 9 bases between. Germline CDR1 is SQVTM and CDR2 is ANQGSEA. The CDR3 region is CSVAVGTYEQYF. CDR3 coding DNA: TGCAGCGTTGCTGTGGGGACCTACGAGCAGTACTTC.

This clonotype was counted at least ten times. This chain connects TRBV6-5 to TRBJ2-7; 7 bases match TRBD1. After removal of 4 bases from V and 3 bases from J, the junction contained 9 bases not matched to a gene. Germline V gene sequence: CDR1 MNHEY, CDR2 SVGAGI. The CDR3 sequence is 15 residues long. CDR3 in amino acids: CASSSFGTEDYEQYF. In nucleotides, the CDR3 is TGTGCCAGCAGTTCCTTCGGGACAGAGGACTACGAGCAGTACTTC.

The gene calls are TRBV10-3 and TRBJ2-7; D is undetermined. This CDR3 comprises 12 residues. Germline assignment: CDR1 ENHRY and CDR2 SYGVKD. V lost 4 bases and J 7 bases, leaving 11 bases between the germline ends. CDR3 sequence (DNA): TGTGCCATCAGTGGCCCCCACGCAGAGCAGTACTTC. Amino acids: CAISGPHAEQYF.

Many counts were recorded for this clonotype. The rearrangement links TRBV7-2 to TRBJ2-7, with unresolved D. The V end was cut by 6 bases, the J end by 3 bases, with 15 bases between. The CDR3 sequence is 14 residues long. CDR1 and CDR2 (germline): SGHTA, FQGNSA. This chain's CDR3 is CASRPSLFNYEQYF. Written as DNA, the CDR3 is TGTGCCAGCAGACCGTCCTTGTTCAACTACGAGCAGTACTTC.

The rearrangement uses TRBV10-3 and TRBJ1-4; the D is unclear. Germline assignment: CDR1 ENHRY and CDR2 SYGVKD. V was shortened by 4 bases and J by 7 bases, with 10 bases between the two germline ends. The CDR3 length is 13 residues. The DNA of the CDR3 is TGTGCCATCAGTGGGGTTAGCACTGAAAAACTGTTTTTT. Translation: CAISGVSTEKLFF.

This clonotype was counted a few times. The V gene is TRBV7-2, the J gene TRBJ2-2; the D is unclear. Germline V gene data show CDR1 as SGHTA and CDR2 as FQGNSA. The CDR3 consists of 14 residues. Trimming took off 8 bases at V and 0 bases at J, with 10 bases between the two ends. CDR3 residues: CASLTGPNTGELFF. The CDR3 DNA is TGTGCCAGCCTAACGGGTCCGAACACCGGGGAGCTGTTTTTT.

The J gene is TRBJ2-7, the V gene TRBV5-6; TRBD1 matches 9 bases. Looked up from germline, CDR1 is SGHDT and CDR2 is YYEEEE. The CDR3 has 16 amino acids. With 2 bases clipped from V and 5 bases from J, the junction kept 11 bases outside the gene matches. The CDR3 coding sequence is TGTGCCAGCAGCTTTCCTCCCGGACAGGGGTACAACGAGCAGTACTTC. Protein: CASSFPPGQGYNEQYF.

This clonotype was seen ten or more times. This chain joins TRBV29-1 and TRBJ1-6; 7 bases align to TRBD1. CDR1 and CDR2 (germline): SQVTM, ANQGSEA. CDR3 length: 13 amino acids. The ends lost 4 bases at V and 5 bases at J; junction bases unmatched: 2. CDR3 sequence (DNA): TGCAGCGTTGGGGACAGTGATAATTCACCCCTCCACTTT. Translated: CSVGDSDNSPLHF.

This clonotype showed up many times. The gene calls are TRBV10-3 and TRBJ2-2; tentative D call: TRBD1 (6 bases). The CDR3 consists of 14 residues. Germline-derived CDR1 and CDR2 are ENHRY and SYGVKD. V was clipped by 0 bases and J by 6 bases, with 8 bases between them. The CDR3 DNA sequence: TGTGCCATCAGTGAGTCCAGGGGATCCGGGGAGCTGTTTTTT. Translation: CAISESRGSGELFF.

This chain links TRBV12-3 or TRBV12-4 with TRBJ1-2; 7 bases fit TRBD1. The CDR3 is 13 residues long. After removal of 4 bases from V and 7 bases from J, the junction contained 6 bases not matched to a gene. In nucleotides, the CDR3 is TGTGCCAGCAGTTACAGGGGAGTGGGTGGCTACACCTTC. Protein sequence: CASSYRGVGGYTF.

In this sample, this clonotype turned up many times. The chain employs TRBV7-2 and TRBJ1-1, with 8 bases lining up with TRBD1. V shed 4 bases, J shed 1 base, and the junction held 5 bases outside the gene matches. The germline CDR1 and CDR2 sequences are SGHTA and FQGNSA. The CDR3 extends over 15 amino acids. CDR3 in DNA: TGTGCCAGCAGCTCTAGGACAGGGCGGAACACTGAAGCTTTCTTT. It translates to CASSSRTGRNTEAFF.

The chain uses TRBV7-9 and TRBJ1-2; D is uncertain. The CDR3 has 16 amino acids. The germline CDR1 and CDR2 sequences are SEHNR and FQNEAQ (reference sequence). V was cut by 4 bases and J by 2 bases, with 17 bases left in between. The CDR3 here is CASSSEVTRKNYGYTF. The DNA of the CDR3 is TGTGCCAGCAGCTCGGAGGTCACACGAAAGAACTATGGCTACACCTTC.

This clonotype was observed at least ten times. The chain couples TRBV14 to TRBJ1-6; weak D call: TRBD1 (6 bases). Looked up from germline, CDR1 is SGHDN and CDR2 is FVKESK. V gave up 4 bases and J gave up 9 bases, with 16 bases separating them. The CDR3 spans 15 residues. CDR3 protein: CASSPGGATVSPLHF. CDR3 in DNA: TGTGCCAGCAGCCCTGGGGGGGCTACTGTTTCACCCCTCCACTTT.

This clonotype came up many times. The chain has TRBV15 and TRBJ2-5, with TRBD1 matching 9 bases. The CDR3 runs to 17 residues. The V segment lost 2 bases and the J segment 2 bases; nucleotides outside the gene matches: 9. Germline V lookup: CDR1 LNHNV, CDR2 YYDKDF (reference sequence). CDR3 coding DNA: TGTGCCACCAGCAGAATTGGACAGGGGATAGGTCAAGAGACCCAGTACTTC. It yields the protein CATSRIGQGIGQETQYF.

The genes are TRBV29-1 and TRBJ1-1; 8 bases map to TRBD1. Germline trimming cut 5 bases from V and 7 bases from J; bases unmatched to any gene: 9. CDR3 length: 13 amino acids. Germline values: CDR1 SQVTM, CDR2 ANQGSEA. The CDR3 reads CSVRSGGGGEAFF. Here the CDR3 DNA reads TGCAGCGTTCGGTCAGGGGGCGGTGGTGAAGCTTTCTTT. The full variable domain, its missing parts supplied by reference TRBV29-1 and TRBJ1-1, is SAVISQKPSRDICQRGTSLTIQCQVDSQVTMMFWYRQQPGQSLTLIATANQGSEATYESGFVIDKFPISRPNLTFSTLTVSNMSPEDSSIYLCSVRSGGGGEAFFGQGTRLTVV.

On this clonotype: This may arise from a read error, as a much more abundant clone is one base away. The chain uses TRBV19 and TRBJ2-5, with D tentatively TRBD1 (5 bases). The germline V gene encodes CDR1 LNHDA and CDR2 SQIVND (reference sequence). The CDR3 is made up of 12 amino acids. Trimming pared 7 bases from V and 5 bases from J, leaving 11 bases between. The CDR3 protein is CASNTGMETQYF. The CDR3 region has the DNA TGTGCCAGTAATACAGGCATGGAGACCCAGTACTTC.

This clonotype has at least ten counts. This chain links TRBV9 with TRBJ1-5; D not certain. Trimming stripped 0 bases from V and 11 bases from J, with 12 bases between. CDR3 length: 13 amino acids. Germline assignment: CDR1 SGDLS and CDR2 YYNGEE. CDR3 nucleotides: TGTGCCAGCAGCGTAGCGCCGGCCCAGGCCCAGCATTTT. The encoded protein is CASSVAPAQAQHF.

The CDR3: CASTASIFSYEQYF. CDR3 nucleotides: TGTGCCAGCACAGCTAGCATCTTCTCCTACGAGCAGTACTTC. The chain has TRBV2 and TRBJ2-7, with D possibly being TRBD2 (5 bases). Germline values: CDR1 SNHLY, CDR2 FYNNEI. There are 14 residues in the CDR3. Trimming cost V 7 bases and J 0 bases, with 13 bases left between them.

This clonotype was seen repeatedly, ten times or more. The gene calls are TRBV19 and TRBJ1-1; D gene uncertain. This CDR3 is 15 amino acids long. With 5 bases removed from V and 1 base from J, the gap between germline ends came to 14 bases. The V gene's germline CDR1 is LNHDA and CDR2 SQIVND (reference sequence). Here the CDR3 DNA reads TGTGCCAGTAGTTACACCATGATACGGAACACTGAAGCTTTCTTT. Translating gives CASSYTMIRNTEAFF.